One and the same sample provided the 20 T cell receptor beta chains below, sequenced in a study of CXCR3-negative and CXCR3-positive naive CD8 T cells. UMI labels and 5' RACE were used to prepare the TRB cDNA libraries. Each CDR3 protein gets one entry in TCRdb, which reprocessed the 5' RACE reads and gives no DNA. The listing records some 25,000 distinct CDR3 sequences. Source material: naive CXCR3- CD8+ T cells from blood. Noted subset: CD45RO-CCR7+CD27+CD95- naive CD8+ T cells lacking CXCR3 (TNR3-). These receptors originate from a human donor in good health. Some clones in this sample may be carry-over from other donors' samples.

This rearrangement joins TRBV5-1 to TRBJ1-4. This CDR3 is built from 12 residues. Germline V lookup: CDR1 SGHRS, CDR2 YFSETQ. CDR3: CASSLMEEKLFF.

The chain combines TRBV7-7 with TRBJ2-3; TCRdb calls TRBD2, which cannot be checked without DNA. The V gene's germline CDR1 is SSHAT and CDR2 FNYEAQ (reference sequence). The length of the CDR3 is 16 residues. The CDR3: CASSPRLAGGEDTQYF.

CDR3 in amino acids: CSARASPFASGKSYNEQFF. The genes are TRBV20-1 and TRBJ2-1; the TRBD2 assignment by TCRdb is unverifiable without DNA. The CDR3 contains 19 residues. CDR1 and CDR2 (germline): DFQATT, SNEGSKA (reference sequence).

The chain carries TRBV6-2 or TRBV6-3 and TRBJ2-1; the TCRdb call, TRBD1, lacks DNA for checking. The length of the CDR3 is 14 residues. From germline, CDR1 is MNHEY and CDR2 SVGEGT. CDR3 sequence: CASSLRTGGSEQFF.

CDR3 in amino acids: CASSLGQYYEQYF. The chain recombines TRBV6-5 with TRBJ2-7; the D call from TCRdb, TRBD1, cannot be confirmed without DNA. CDR3 length equals 13 residues. Germline lookup yields CDR1 MNHEY and CDR2 SVGAGI.

The chain combines TRBV4-1 with TRBJ2-7; the TRBD1 assignment by TCRdb is unverifiable without DNA. The CDR3 spans 16 residues. The germline CDR1 and CDR2 sequences are MGHRA and YSYEKL. CDR3 protein: CASSQQGTGGVYEQYF.

The chain couples TRBV5-1 to TRBJ1-2; the TRBD1 assignment by TCRdb is unverifiable without DNA. CDR1 and CDR2 from the germline V gene are SGHRS and YFSETQ. The CDR3 is made up of 17 amino acids. CDR3 amino acids: CASSHRGTGGPDDGYTF.

J is TRBJ2-1 and V is TRBV5-1; as DNA is missing, the TRBD2 call by TCRdb cannot be tested. The CDR3 runs to 13 residues. In germline, CDR1 is SGHRS, CDR2 YFSETQ. The chain's CDR3 is CASRASGGNEQFF. Supplemented by reference TRBV5-1 and TRBJ2-1, the full variable domain reads KAGVTQTPRYLIKTRGQQVTLSCSPISGHRSVSWYQQTPGQGLQFLFEYFSETQRNKGNFPGRFSGRQFSNSRSEMNVSTLELGDSALYLCASRASGGNEQFFGPGTRLTVL.

The rearrangement links TRBV29-1 to TRBJ2-1; TCRdb's assignment of TRBD2 cannot be checked, as there is no DNA. This CDR3 is built from 14 residues. Germline V CDR1 and CDR2: SQVTM, ANQGSEA. CDR3 amino acids: CSGQPGRLVGEQFF.

This chain's CDR3 is CASSSGGYGYTF. The J gene is TRBJ1-2, the V gene TRBV12-3 or TRBV12-4; TCRdb reports TRBD1, a call that lacks DNA to check it against. The CDR3 consists of 12 residues.

This clonotype ranks as medium-sized in terms of frequency. The chain employs TRBV4-1 and TRBJ2-1; the D gene TCRdb calls, TRBD1, cannot be checked with no DNA. The CDR3 extends over 15 amino acids. Germline CDR1 MGHRA, CDR2 YSYEKL. The chain's CDR3 is CASSQIIRTHNEQFF.

The chain's CDR3 is CASSPRQGAYEQYF. The J gene is TRBJ2-7, the V gene TRBV12-3 or TRBV12-4; there is no DNA to check the TCRdb D call of TRBD1. The CDR3 runs 14 residues.

The chain carries TRBV5-1 and TRBJ2-2; the D call of TRBD1 rests on TCRdb alone, since no DNA is present to check it. Germline assignment: CDR1 SGHRS and CDR2 YFSETQ. This CDR3 has 15 residues. The CDR3 loop reads CASSPGQGADGELFF.

The gene calls are TRBV6-6 and TRBJ2-3; TCRdb's D call of TRBD1 is untestable without DNA. Germline CDR1 MNHNY, CDR2 SVGAGI (reference sequence). This CDR3 comprises 17 residues. The CDR3 sequence is CASSYWADGGRTDTQYF.

The rearrangement joins TRBV6-2 or TRBV6-3 to TRBJ1-2; TCRdb lists TRBD1, though no DNA is available to test this call. CDR1 is MNHEY and CDR2 is SVGEGT in the germline V gene. The CDR3 is 18 amino acids. Here the CDR3 reads CASTTNLGQGAFNYGYTF.

The chain carries TRBV18 and TRBJ2-3; as DNA is missing, the TRBD2 call by TCRdb cannot be tested. This CDR3 comprises 14 residues. Germline CDR1 is KGHSH and CDR2 is LQKENI. This CDR3 is CASPRDEKSDTQYF.

This chain uses TRBV20-1 with TRBJ2-7; TCRdb outputs TRBD1, but without DNA this stays unchecked. The CDR3 is made up of 14 amino acids. Per the germline V gene, CDR1 is DFQATT and CDR2 is SNEGSKA (reference sequence). The CDR3: CSAIPDPSSYEQYF.

Considering frequency, this clonotype is medium-sized. The chain joins TRBV29-1 to TRBJ1-1; TCRdb picks TRBD1, but there is no DNA to check that call. The germline V gene encodes CDR1 SQVTM and CDR2 ANQGSEA. The CDR3 length is 17 residues. The CDR3 loop reads CSVEDWAGKTQNTEAFF.

The CDR3 loop is CASIISGGDPGELFF. The V call is TRBV10-2, the J call TRBJ2-2. Per the germline V gene, CDR1 is WSHSY and CDR2 is SAAADI. The CDR3 runs to 15 residues.

This chain joins TRBV29-1 and TRBJ2-7. Germline CDR1 is SQVTM and CDR2 is ANQGSEA. CDR3 size: 12 residues. CDR3: CSVAVAAYEQYF.